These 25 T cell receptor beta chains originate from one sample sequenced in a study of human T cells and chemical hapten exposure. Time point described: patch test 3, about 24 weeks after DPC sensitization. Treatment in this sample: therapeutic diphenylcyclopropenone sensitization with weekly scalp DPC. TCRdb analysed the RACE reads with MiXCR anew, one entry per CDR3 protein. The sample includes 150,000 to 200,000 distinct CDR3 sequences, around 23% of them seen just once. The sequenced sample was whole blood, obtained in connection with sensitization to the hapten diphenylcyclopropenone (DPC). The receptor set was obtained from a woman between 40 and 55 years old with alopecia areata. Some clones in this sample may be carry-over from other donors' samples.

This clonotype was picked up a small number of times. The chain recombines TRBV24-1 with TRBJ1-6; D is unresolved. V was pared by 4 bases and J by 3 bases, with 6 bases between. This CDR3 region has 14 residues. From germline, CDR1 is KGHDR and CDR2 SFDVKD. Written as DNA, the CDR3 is TGTGCCACCAGTGAAACGGGCTATAATTCACCCCTCCACTTT. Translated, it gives CATSETGYNSPLHF.

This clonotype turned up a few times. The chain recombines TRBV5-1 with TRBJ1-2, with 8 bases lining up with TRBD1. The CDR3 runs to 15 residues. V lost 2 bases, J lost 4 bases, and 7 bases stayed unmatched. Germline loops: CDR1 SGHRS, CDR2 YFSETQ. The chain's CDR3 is CASSFGAGGSYGYTF. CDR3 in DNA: TGCGCCAGCAGCTTCGGGGCAGGGGGCAGCTATGGCTACACCTTC.

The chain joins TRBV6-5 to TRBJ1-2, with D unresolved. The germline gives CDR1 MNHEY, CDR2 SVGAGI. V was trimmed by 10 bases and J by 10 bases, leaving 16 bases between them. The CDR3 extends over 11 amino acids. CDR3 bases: TGTGCCACCCGGACGGCCTTATCCTACACCTTC. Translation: CATRTALSYTF.

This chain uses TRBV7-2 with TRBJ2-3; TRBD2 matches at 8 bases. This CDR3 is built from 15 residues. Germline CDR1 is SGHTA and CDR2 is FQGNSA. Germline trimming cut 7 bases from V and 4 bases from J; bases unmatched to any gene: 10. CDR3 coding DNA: TGTGCCAGCACTAAGAAGCGGGAGTTCGCAGATACGCAGTATTTT. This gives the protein CASTKKREFADTQYF.

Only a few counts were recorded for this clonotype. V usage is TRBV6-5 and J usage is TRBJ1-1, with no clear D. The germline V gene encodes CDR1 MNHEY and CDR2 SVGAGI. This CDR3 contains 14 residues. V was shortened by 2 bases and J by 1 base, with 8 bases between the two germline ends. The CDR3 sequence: CASSYIGSNTEAFF. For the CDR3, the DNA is TGTGCCAGCAGTTACATTGGGTCGAACACTGAAGCTTTCTTT.

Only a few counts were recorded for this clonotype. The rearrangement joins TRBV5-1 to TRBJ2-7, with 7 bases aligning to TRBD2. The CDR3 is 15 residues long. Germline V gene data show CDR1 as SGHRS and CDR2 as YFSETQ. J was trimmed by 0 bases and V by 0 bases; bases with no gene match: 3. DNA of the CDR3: TGCGCCAGCAGCTTGGGACTAGCAGACTCCTACGAGCAGTACTTC. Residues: CASSLGLADSYEQYF.

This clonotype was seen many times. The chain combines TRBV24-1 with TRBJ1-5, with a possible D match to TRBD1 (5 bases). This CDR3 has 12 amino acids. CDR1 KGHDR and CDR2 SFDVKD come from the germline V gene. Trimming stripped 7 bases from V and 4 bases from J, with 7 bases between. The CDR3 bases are TGTGCCACCAGGGGGGAGAATCAGCCCCAGCATTTT. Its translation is CATRGENQPQHF.

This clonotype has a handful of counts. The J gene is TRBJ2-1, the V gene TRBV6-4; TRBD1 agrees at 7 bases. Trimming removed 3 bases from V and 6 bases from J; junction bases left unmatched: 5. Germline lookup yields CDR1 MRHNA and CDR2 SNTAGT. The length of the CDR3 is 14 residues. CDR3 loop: CASSEGGTSNEQFF. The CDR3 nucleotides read TGTGCCAGCAGTGAAGGGGGCACAAGCAATGAGCAGTTCTTC.

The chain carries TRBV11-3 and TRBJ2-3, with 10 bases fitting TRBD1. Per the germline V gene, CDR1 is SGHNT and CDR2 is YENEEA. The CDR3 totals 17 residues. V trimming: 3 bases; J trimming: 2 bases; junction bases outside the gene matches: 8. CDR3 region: CASSLGQGISFTDTQYF. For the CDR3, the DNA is TGTGCCAGCAGCTTGGGACAGGGGATATCCTTCACAGATACGCAGTATTTT.

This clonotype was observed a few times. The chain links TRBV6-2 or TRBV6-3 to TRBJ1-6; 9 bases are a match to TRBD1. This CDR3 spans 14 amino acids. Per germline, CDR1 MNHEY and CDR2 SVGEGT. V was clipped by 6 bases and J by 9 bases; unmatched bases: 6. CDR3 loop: CASSRQGDGSPLHF. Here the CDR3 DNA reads TGTGCCAGCAGCCGACAGGGGGACGGTTCACCCCTCCACTTT.

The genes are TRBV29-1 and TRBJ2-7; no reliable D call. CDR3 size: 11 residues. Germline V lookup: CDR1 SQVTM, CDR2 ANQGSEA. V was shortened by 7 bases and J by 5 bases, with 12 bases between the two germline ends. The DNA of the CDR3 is TGCAGCGCCGGCAACCTAGACGAGCAGTACTTC. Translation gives CSAGNLDEQYF.

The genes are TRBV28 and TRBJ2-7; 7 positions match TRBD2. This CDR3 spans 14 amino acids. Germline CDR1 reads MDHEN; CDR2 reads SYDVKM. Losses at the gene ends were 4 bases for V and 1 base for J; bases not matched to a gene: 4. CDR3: CASSWGGQSYEQYF. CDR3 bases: TGTGCCAGCAGTTGGGGAGGGCAGTCCTACGAGCAGTACTTC.

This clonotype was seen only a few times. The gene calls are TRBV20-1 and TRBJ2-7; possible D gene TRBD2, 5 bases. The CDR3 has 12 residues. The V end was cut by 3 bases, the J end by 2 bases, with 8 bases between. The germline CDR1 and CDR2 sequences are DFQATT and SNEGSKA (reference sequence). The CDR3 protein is CSASEGTYEQYF. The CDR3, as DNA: TGCAGTGCTAGTGAGGGCACCTACGAGCAGTACTTC.

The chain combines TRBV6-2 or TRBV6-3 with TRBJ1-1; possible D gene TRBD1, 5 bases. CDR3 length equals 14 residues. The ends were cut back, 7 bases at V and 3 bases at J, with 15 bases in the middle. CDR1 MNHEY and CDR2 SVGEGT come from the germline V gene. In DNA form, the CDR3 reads TGTGCCAGCACCGCGGGGGGAGTGGACACTGAAGCTTTCTTT. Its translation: CASTAGGVDTEAFF.

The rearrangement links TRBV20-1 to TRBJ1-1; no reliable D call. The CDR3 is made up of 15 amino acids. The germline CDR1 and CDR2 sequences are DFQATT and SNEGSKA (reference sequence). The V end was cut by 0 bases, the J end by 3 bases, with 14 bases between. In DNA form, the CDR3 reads TGCAGTGCTAGAGACGTCTTTAGGCAGCACACTGAAGCTTTCTTT. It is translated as CSARDVFRQHTEAFF.

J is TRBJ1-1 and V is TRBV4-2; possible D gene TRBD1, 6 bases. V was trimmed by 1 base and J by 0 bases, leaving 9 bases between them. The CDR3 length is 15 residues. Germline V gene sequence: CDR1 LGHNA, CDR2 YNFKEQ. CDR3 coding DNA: TGTGCCAGCAGCCAAGGTGACAGGTTGAACACTGAAGCTTTCTTT. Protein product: CASSQGDRLNTEAFF.

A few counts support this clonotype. CDR3 coding DNA: TGCAGCGTTGTAAGCTCTAGCGGGGGAGACGGCACAGATACGCAGTATTTT. It translates to CSVVSSSGGDGTDTQYF. The chain recombines TRBV29-1 with TRBJ2-3; 10 nucleotides line up with TRBD2. The V gene's germline CDR1 is SQVTM and CDR2 ANQGSEA. V was clipped by 4 bases and J by 1 base; unmatched bases: 11. The CDR3 contains 17 residues.

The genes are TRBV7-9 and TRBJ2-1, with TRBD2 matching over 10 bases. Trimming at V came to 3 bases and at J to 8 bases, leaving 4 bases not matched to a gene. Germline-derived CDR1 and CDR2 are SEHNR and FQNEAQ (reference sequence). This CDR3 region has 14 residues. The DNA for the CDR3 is TGTGCCAGCAGCTTGCGAGCGGGAGGGGATGAGCAGTTCTTC. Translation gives CASSLRAGGDEQFF. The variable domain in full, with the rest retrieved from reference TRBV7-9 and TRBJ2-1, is DTGVSQNPRHKITKRGQNVTFRCDPISEHNRLYWYRQTLGQGPEFLTYFQNEAQLEKSRLLSDRFSAERPKGSFSTLEIQRTEQGDSAMYLCASSLRAGGDEQFFGPGTRLTVL.

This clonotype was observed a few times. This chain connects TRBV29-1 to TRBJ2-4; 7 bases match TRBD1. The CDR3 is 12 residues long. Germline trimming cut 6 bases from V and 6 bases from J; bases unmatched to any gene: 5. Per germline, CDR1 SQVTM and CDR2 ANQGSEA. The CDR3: CSVTRDRNIQYF. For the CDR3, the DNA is TGCAGCGTGACACGGGACAGAAACATTCAGTACTTC.

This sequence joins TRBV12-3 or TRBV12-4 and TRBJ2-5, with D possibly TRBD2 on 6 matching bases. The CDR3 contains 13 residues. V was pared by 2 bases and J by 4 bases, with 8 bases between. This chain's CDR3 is CASSLRRAETQYF. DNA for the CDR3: TGTGCCAGCAGTTTAAGGAGGGCAGAGACCCAGTACTTC.

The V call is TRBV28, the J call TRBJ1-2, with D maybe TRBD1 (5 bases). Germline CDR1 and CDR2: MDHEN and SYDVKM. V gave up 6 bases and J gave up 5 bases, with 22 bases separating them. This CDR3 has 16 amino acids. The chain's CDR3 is CASRTAGMADYYGYTF. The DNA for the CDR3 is TGTGCCAGCAGGACCGCAGGGATGGCGGACTATTATGGCTACACCTTC.

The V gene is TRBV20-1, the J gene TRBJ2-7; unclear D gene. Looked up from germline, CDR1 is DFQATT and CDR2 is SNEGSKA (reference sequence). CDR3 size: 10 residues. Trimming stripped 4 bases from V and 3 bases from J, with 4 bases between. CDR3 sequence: CSATNYEQYF. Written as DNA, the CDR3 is TGCAGTGCTACGAACTACGAGCAGTACTTC.

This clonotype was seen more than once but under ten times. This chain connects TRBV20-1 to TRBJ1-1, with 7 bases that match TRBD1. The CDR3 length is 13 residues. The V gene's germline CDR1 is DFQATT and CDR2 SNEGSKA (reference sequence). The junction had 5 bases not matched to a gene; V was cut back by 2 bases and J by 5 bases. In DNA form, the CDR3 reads TGCAGTGCTAGACCAACAGGGGTTACTGAAGCTTTCTTT. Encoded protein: CSARPTGVTEAFF.

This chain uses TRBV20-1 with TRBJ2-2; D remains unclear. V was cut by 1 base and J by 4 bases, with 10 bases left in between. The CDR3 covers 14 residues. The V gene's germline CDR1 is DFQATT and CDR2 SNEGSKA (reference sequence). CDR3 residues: CSARARTATGELFF. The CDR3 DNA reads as TGCAGTGCTAGAGCGAGGACGGCCACCGGGGAGCTGTTTTTT.

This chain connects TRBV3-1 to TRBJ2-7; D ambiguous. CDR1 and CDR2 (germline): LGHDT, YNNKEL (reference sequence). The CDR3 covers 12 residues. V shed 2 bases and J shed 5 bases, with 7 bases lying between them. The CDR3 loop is CASSQLGNEQYF. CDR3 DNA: TGTGCCAGCAGCCAATTGGGCAACGAGCAGTACTTC.